Each of the 12 T cell receptor beta chains below was sequenced from the same sample in a study of blood T cell repertoires in COVID-19. The data were produced by immunoSEQ multiplex PCR, yet TCRdb's version contains in-frame clones alone and is incomplete. The sample has some 150,000 clones; 80% are singletons. The sequenced sample was peripheral blood. These receptors originate from a man between 60 and 75 years old with acute or convalescent COVID-19.

V gene TRBV7-2 combines with J gene TRBJ1-2; D is perhaps TRBD1 (6 bases). V was shortened by 5 bases and J by 4 bases, with 11 bases between the two germline ends. The CDR3 loop spans 13 amino acids. The germline V gene has CDR1 SGHTA and CDR2 FQGNSA. CDR3 loop: CASSLTGLYGYTF. The CDR3 nucleotides are TGTGCCAGCAGCCTAACAGGGCTCTATGGCTACACCTTC.

The J gene is TRBJ2-5, the V gene TRBV6-2 or TRBV6-3; D is perhaps TRBD2 (6 bases). The CDR3 covers 17 residues. From germline, CDR1 is MNHEY and CDR2 SVGEGT. The V and J ends lost 5 bases and 1 base respectively, with 20 bases between them. The chain's CDR3 is CASSISGGAHIQETQYF. The CDR3 region has the DNA TGTGCCAGCAGTATAAGCGGAGGGGCGCACATCCAAGAGACCCAGTACTTC.

Concerning this clone: The junction does not match germline at one end; this may be a read error. This chain uses TRBV7-9 with TRBJ2-1, with D maybe TRBD1 (6 bases). The CDR3 has 19 amino acids. Germline assignment: CDR1 SEHNR and CDR2 FQNEAQ (reference sequence). CDR3 nucleotide sequence: TGTGCCAGCAGCTTAGGATCTGGGTCTTGGGGGCTCTCGGTCAGCCTATACATCTTC. Encoded protein: CASSLGSGSWGLSVSLYIF. The whole variable domain, filled in from reference TRBV7-9 and TRBJ2-1, reads DTGVSQNPRHKITKRGQNVTFRCDPISEHNRLYWYRQTLGQGPEFLTYFQNEAQLEKSRLLSDRFSAERPKGSFSTLEIQRTEQGDSAMYLCASSLGSGSWGLSVSLYIFGPGTRLTVL.

The V call is TRBV5-1, the J call TRBJ1-1; TRBD1 aligns across 8 bases. The CDR3 contains 13 residues. Germline V CDR1 and CDR2: SGHRS, YFSETQ. With 2 bases clipped from V and 4 bases from J, the junction kept 1 base outside the gene matches. CDR3: CASSFTGGTEAFF. In DNA form, the CDR3 reads TGCGCCAGCAGCTTTACAGGGGGCACTGAAGCTTTCTTT.

The J gene is TRBJ1-1, the V gene TRBV18; D unresolved. The CDR3 loop spans 14 amino acids. CDR1 KGHSH and CDR2 LQKENI come from the germline V gene. Trimming pared 1 base from V and 4 bases from J, leaving 10 bases between. The CDR3 here is CASSPLGQGTEAFF. For the CDR3, the DNA is TGTGCCAGCTCACCACTTGGGCAAGGCACTGAAGCTTTCTTT.

V and J are TRBV7-3 and TRBJ2-7; 9 positions agree with TRBD1. The CDR3 loop spans 15 amino acids. V shed 8 bases, J shed 4 bases, and the junction held 12 bases outside the gene matches. Germline lookup yields CDR1 SGHTA and CDR2 FQGTGA. CDR3 amino acids: CASAGGTGSLYEQYF. The CDR3 DNA reads as TGTGCCAGCGCCGGTGGGACAGGGAGTTTATACGAGCAGTACTTC.

The rearrangement joins TRBV15 to TRBJ2-7, with D possibly TRBD2 on 6 matching bases. CDR1 is LNHNV and CDR2 is YYDKDF in the germline V gene (reference sequence). V was pared by 2 bases and J by 0 bases, with 14 bases between. This CDR3 contains 16 residues. Here the CDR3 reads CATSRSLRAGSYEQYF. The CDR3 DNA sequence: TGTGCCACCAGCAGATCCCTCAGAGCGGGCTCCTACGAGCAGTACTTC.

This chain uses TRBV15 with TRBJ2-3; 11 nucleotides match TRBD2. This CDR3 is built from 18 residues. V trimming: 2 bases; J trimming: 0 bases; junction bases outside the gene matches: 7. From germline, CDR1 is LNHNV and CDR2 YYDKDF (reference sequence). CDR3 in DNA: TGTGCCACCAGCAGACGTGGACTAGCGGGCTTTAGCACAGATACGCAGTATTTT. Translation: CATSRRGLAGFSTDTQYF.

The J gene is TRBJ2-7, the V gene TRBV11-3, with 8 bases matching TRBD2. The trim removed 0 bases at V and 2 bases at J, leaving 3 bases unmatched. The CDR3 totals 15 residues. The germline CDR1 and CDR2 sequences are SGHNT and YENEEA. CDR3 in DNA: TGTGCCAGCAGCTTAGAGGGTAGCGGGACCTACGAGCAGTACTTC. Amino acids: CASSLEGSGTYEQYF. The complete variable domain, with remaining parts taken from reference TRBV11-3 and TRBJ2-7, reads EAGVVQSPRYKIIEKKQPVAFWCNPISGHNTLYWYLQNLGQGPELLIRYENEEAVDDSQLPKDRFSAERLKGVDSTLKIQPAELGDSAVYLCASSLEGSGTYEQYFGPGTRLTVT.

The chain employs TRBV4-2 and TRBJ2-1; 9 bases agree with TRBD1. This CDR3 has 16 amino acids. V was pared by 1 base and J by 6 bases, with 7 bases of the junction left unmatched. The germline gives CDR1 LGHNA, CDR2 YNFKEQ. The CDR3 coding sequence is TGTGCCAGCAGCCAAGCCGCCGGACAGGGGATCAATGAGCAGTTCTTC. Translated, it gives CASSQAAGQGINEQFF.

The gene calls are TRBV20-1 and TRBJ2-7; 10 positions match TRBD2. CDR3 length: 18 residues. Per the germline V gene, CDR1 is DFQATT and CDR2 is SNEGSKA (reference sequence). Trimming at V came to 3 bases and at J to 2 bases, leaving 16 bases not matched to a gene. In nucleotides, the CDR3 is TGCAGTGCTAGTTGGTGGACTAGCGGAAAACACCTAACCTACGAGCAGTACTTC. This sequence encodes CSASWWTSGKHLTYEQYF.

V gene TRBV5-4 combines with J gene TRBJ2-7, with 7 nucleotides matching TRBD1. After removal of 2 bases from V and 0 bases from J, the junction contained 2 bases not matched to a gene. Germline V lookup: CDR1 SGHNT, CDR2 YYREEE (reference sequence). The CDR3 loop spans 14 amino acids. CDR3 amino acids: CASSLRDSSYEQYF. The CDR3 DNA reads TGTGCCAGCAGCTTAAGGGACAGCTCCTACGAGCAGTACTTC.